The clone carrying this T cell receptor (beta chain) was counted once. The data belong to a study of shared clonotypes between healthy human individuals. Study-wide background: Ranging from 18 to 49 in age, donors were two women and three men.

Some clones are missing from TCRdb's copy, which holds only in-frame ones; the method was immunoSEQ multiplex PCR. The sample consists of around 1,900,000 clones, roughly 93% of them appearing once. Germline values: CDR1 SEHNR, CDR2 FQNEAQ (reference sequence). The CDR3 runs to 14 residues. After removal of 5 bases from V and 8 bases from J, the junction contained 6 bases not matched to a gene. The naive CD8 subset, CD45RO-negative cells positively selected for CCR7, excluded terminally differentiated effector memory CD45RA+ cells. The sequenced material came from naive CD8+ T cells from PBMCs. The chain employs TRBV7-9 and TRBJ1-5; 10 bases are a match to TRBD1. The clonotype comes from a young man in good health. Some clones in this sample may be carry-over from other donors' samples. The CDR3 is CASSAGTGEKPQHF. CDR3 coding DNA: TGTGCCAGCAGCGCCGGGACAGGGGAAAAGCCCCAGCATTTT.